One and the same sample provided the 8 T cell receptor beta chains below, sequenced in a study of T cell changes during pregnancy in multiple sclerosis. Generated by immunoSEQ multiplex PCR, the TCRdb table keeps only in-frame clones and is missing some. This table holds tens of thousands of clones, approximately 92% found once. The input for sequencing was peripheral blood, taken in the third trimester of pregnancy. The receptors originated from a female donor in good health, enrolled as a control in a pregnancy study.

V usage is TRBV5-1 and J usage is TRBJ2-7, with TRBD1 identical over 8 bases. V lost 2 bases and J lost 0; bases outside the gene matches: 7. Per the germline V gene, CDR1 is SGHRS and CDR2 is YFSETQ. The CDR3 extends over 16 amino acids. The CDR3 is CASSLGTGRSSYEQYF. The DNA for the CDR3 is TGCGCCAGCAGCTTAGGGACAGGTCGATCCTCCTACGAGCAGTACTTC.

This rearrangement joins TRBV7-9 to TRBJ1-6; a weak D match, TRBD1 (5 bases). V was shortened by 5 bases and J by 4 bases, with 15 bases between the two germline ends. CDR1 and CDR2 (germline): SEHNR, FQNEAQ (reference sequence). The length of the CDR3 is 16 residues. The CDR3 sequence: CASSPPGTEYNSPLHF. The CDR3 DNA sequence: TGTGCCAGCAGCCCACCCGGGACTGAGTATAATTCACCCCTCCACTTT.

The V and J genes are TRBV4-3 and TRBJ1-3; D is unclear. V was clipped by 0 bases and J by 0 bases, with 9 bases between them. The germline V gene encodes CDR1 LGHNA and CDR2 YSLEER. CDR3 length equals 16 residues. In DNA form, the CDR3 reads TGCGCCAGCAGCCAAGATCGCGGAGTCTCTGGAAACACCATATATTTT. This codes for CASSQDRGVSGNTIYF.

This chain links TRBV5-1 with TRBJ2-7, with TRBD1 identical over 7 bases. The CDR3 is 13 residues long. Germline CDR1 is SGHRS and CDR2 is YFSETQ. V shed 4 bases, J shed 7 bases, and the junction held 8 bases outside the gene matches. CDR3 coding DNA: TGCGCCAGCAGCCCAGGGGGACCGGGTGAGCAGTACTTC. Translating gives CASSPGGPGEQYF.

The CDR3 nucleotides are TGTGCCAGCAGTTTCGTAGCGGGAAATGAGCAGTTCTTC. It specifies CASSFVAGNEQFF. V usage is TRBV27 and J usage is TRBJ2-1; TRBD2 aligns across 8 bases. The CDR3 runs to 13 residues. The junction had 2 bases not matched to a gene; V was cut back by 3 bases and J by 7 bases. From germline, CDR1 is MNHEY and CDR2 SMNVEV (reference sequence).

The J gene is TRBJ2-1, the V gene TRBV7-3, with 7 bases identical to TRBD2. This CDR3 contains 17 residues. Germline CDR1 is SGHTA and CDR2 is FQGTGA. V dropped 0 bases and J dropped 4; count of bases not matched to a gene: 9. The CDR3 sequence is CASSLTPPAGAYNEQFF. In nucleotides, the CDR3 is TGTGCCAGCAGCTTAACGCCCCCCGCGGGAGCGTACAATGAGCAGTTCTTC.

The J gene is TRBJ1-5, the V gene TRBV30; a possible D gene is TRBD1 (5 bases). Trimming shortened V by 2 bases and J by 0 bases, and 14 bases separated the two germline ends. The CDR3 runs to 16 residues. The germline V gene has CDR1 GTSNPN and CDR2 SVGIG (reference sequence). The CDR3 nucleotides are TGTGCCTGGAGTCCCCTGGGGGGGAGTAGCAATCAGCCCCAGCATTTT. It translates to CAWSPLGGSSNQPQHF.

The V call is TRBV10-1, the J call TRBJ1-2; 9 nucleotides match TRBD1. This CDR3 region has 13 residues. Per the germline V gene, CDR1 is WNHNN and CDR2 is SYGVQD (reference sequence). Trimming at V came to 7 bases and at J to 5 bases, leaving 5 bases not matched to a gene. The CDR3 DNA reads as TGCGCCAGCATTGCGGGACAGGGTTATGGCTACACCTTC. Its translation: CASIAGQGYGYTF.